This T cell receptor (beta chain) came from a study of STAT3 mutations in large granular lymphocyte leukemia. Overall study results and limits: Every T-cell large granular lymphocyte leukemia patient had at least one immunodominant TCR beta clonotype.

Germline CDR1 is SEHNR and CDR2 is FQNEAQ (reference sequence). The germline V and J ends were trimmed by 4 bases and 4 bases, with 13 bases remaining between them. The CDR3 extends over 14 amino acids. Generated by immunoSEQ multiplex PCR, the TCRdb table keeps only in-frame clones and is missing some. The sample lists roughly 30,000 clones; over 65% were seen once. Turning to this clone: The antigen remains undetermined.

The TCR originated in a woman aged 50 to 60 with T-cell large granular lymphocyte leukemia. Some clones in this sample may be carry-over from other donors' samples. This chain links TRBV7-9 with TRBJ2-5; D possibly matches TRBD1 or TRBD2 (5 bases each). The material sequenced was peripheral blood mononuclear cells. The CDR3 loop reads CASSSLGTGETQYF. For the CDR3, the DNA is TGTGCCAGCAGCTCCCTCGGGACGGGAGAGACCCAGTACTTC.